The next 7 T cell receptor beta chains were all read from a single sample in a study of shared clonotypes between healthy human individuals. Using immunoSEQ multiplex PCR, the repertoire was profiled, and TCRdb retains in-frame clones only, with some absent. The sample includes a few million clones, roughly 95% of them seen just once. Sequenced: naive CD4+ T cells sorted from blood. Indicated subset: CD45RA+ positively selected. The receptors here all came from a man younger than 30 in good health.

The rearrangement uses TRBV27 and TRBJ1-1, with D possibly TRBD1 on 5 matching bases. CDR3 length: 14 residues. Germline loops: CDR1 MNHEY, CDR2 SMNVEV (reference sequence). V lost 6 bases and J lost 0, with 11 bases in between. CDR3 in DNA: TGTGCCAGCAGCACGGGACGGATGAACACTGAAGCTTTCTTT. Translating it yields CASSTGRMNTEAFF.

About this clone: The sample contains more than one DNA sequence encoding this CDR3. The chain uses TRBV6-5 and TRBJ1-2; D perhaps matches TRBD1 (6 bases). V gave up 0 bases and J gave up 2 bases, with 10 bases separating them. The CDR3 totals 15 residues. Germline V lookup: CDR1 MNHEY, CDR2 SVGAGI. The CDR3: CASSYSGTTNYGYTF. The DNA for the CDR3 is TGTGCCAGCAGTTACTCAGGGACAACGAACTATGGCTACACCTTC.

The genes are TRBV6-4 and TRBJ1-2; TRBD1 might be the D (5 bases). CDR1 and CDR2 from the germline V gene are MRHNA and SNTAGT. Deletions cut 0 bases from V and 8 bases from J, with 22 bases between. The CDR3 runs to 17 residues. This CDR3 is CASSDSNYQGRLGGYTF. In DNA, the CDR3 is TGTGCCAGCAGTGACTCCAACTACCAGGGACGGCTTGGCGGCTACACCTTC.

The chain has TRBV28 and TRBJ1-2; the D gene is possibly TRBD1 (6 bases). Germline V gives CDR1 MDHEN, CDR2 SYDVKM. V lost 5 bases to trimming and J lost 4 bases, with 8 bases between them. The CDR3 totals 12 residues. The CDR3 DNA is TGTGCCAGCAGTGAGGACAGCTATGGCTACACCTTC. It is translated as CASSEDSYGYTF.

This clone was seen a single time. The V call is TRBV5-1, the J call TRBJ1-1, with D tentatively TRBD1 (5 bases). Trimming took 4 bases from V and 5 from J, leaving 15 bases between them. Germline V lookup: CDR1 SGHRS, CDR2 YFSETQ. The CDR3 has 14 amino acids. In nucleotides, the CDR3 is TGCGCCAGCAGCAGGGACTCCACGGGGACTGAAGCTTTCTTT. Protein product: CASSRDSTGTEAFF.

This sequence joins TRBV29-1 and TRBJ1-1; tentative D call: TRBD1 (6 bases). V lost 6 bases to trimming and J lost 6 bases, with 11 bases between them. The CDR3 runs 11 residues. Looked up from germline, CDR1 is SQVTM and CDR2 is ANQGSEA. The CDR3 loop reads CSVAQGPEAFF. DNA of the CDR3: TGCAGCGTAGCACAGGGCCCTGAAGCTTTCTTT.

This chain joins TRBV12-2 and TRBJ1-5; the tabulated D call, TRBD1, remains unverified against the DNA. TRBV12-2 has pseudogene status. The CDR3 has 18 residues. In nucleotides, the CDR3 is TGTGCAAGATATCGCGAAACACAGGCATCGCAAGGCAATCAGCCCCAGCATTTT. The encoded protein is CARYRETQASQGNQPQHF.